This is a list of T cell receptor beta chains from one sample in a study of blood T cells in healthy people across ages. TCRdb re-derived calls from the 5' RACE reads in MiXCR, one entry per CDR3 protein. The top ten hold 7.7% of the sample, which has some 1.7 million distinct CDR3 sequences, approximately 30% seen once. Sequencing was carried out using blood. These receptors originate from a woman in her 30s in good health. CDR3s include the opening cysteine and the closing phenylalanine or tryptophan. D genes are given only for firm matches. Only some rows state a clone size, as once, few, many or a class for expanded clones.

V gene	J gene	D gene	clone size	CDR3 DNA	CDR3 protein
TRBV5-5	TRBJ2-5	TRBD1	-	TGCGCCAGCAGCTTGGTTGACAGGGAAGTCCCTACGGAGTACTTC	CASSLVDREVPTEYF
TRBV20-1	TRBJ2-5	-	-	TGCAGTGCTAGAAAAATTGCGGCGGAGACCCAGTACTTC	CSARKIAAETQYF
TRBV5-4	TRBJ2-1	TRBD2	-	TGTGCCAGCAGCTTCGGCGGTAGCGGGAAGGGGGAGCAGTTCTTC	CASSFGGSGKGEQFF
TRBV20-1	TRBJ2-5	TRBD2	few	TGCAGTGCTAGAATTCGCGGGAGGGCGGGAGAGACCCAGTACTTC	CSARIRGRAGETQYF
TRBV20-1	TRBJ2-4	-	many	TGCAGTTCCCTTCTCCCGTTAGGCATTCAGTACTTC	CSSLLPLGIQYF
TRBV19	TRBJ2-1	-	few	TGTGCCAGTAGTCAGTCGGGGACGGGGCCTCTCTACGAGCAGTTCTTC	CASSQSGTGPLYEQFF
TRBV28	TRBJ2-7	-	-	TGTGCCAGCAGCTCTACAGGGCTCCGCTACGAGCAGTACTTC	CASSSTGLRYEQYF
TRBV5-1	TRBJ2-2	TRBD1	-	TGCGCCAGCAGCTTCGGGACAGGGAGGTCCGGGGAGCTGTTTTTT	CASSFGTGRSGELFF
TRBV27	TRBJ2-3	-	-	TGTGTCAGCAGTCGTCTCCCGGGACCGAACACAGATACGCAGTATTTT	CVSSRLPGPNTDTQYF
TRBV6-5	TRBJ2-7	TRBD1	once	TGTGCCAGCATGCGCAACAGGGGTGTGAATGAGCAGTACTTC	CASMRNRGVNEQYF
TRBV5-1	TRBJ1-1	-	few	TGCGCCAGCAGCCCGGGGTCAGGGCGGAACACTGAAGCTTTCTTT	CASSPGSGRNTEAFF
TRBV15	TRBJ2-3	TRBD2	few	TGTGCCACCAGGTCTTTATTCTCTATGACTAGCGGGAAAAACACAGATACGCAGTATTTT	CATRSLFSMTSGKNTDTQYF
TRBV29-1	TRBJ2-1	-	many	TGCAGCGTGGGGGAGGTTGGGATGGGCAATGAGCAGTTCTTC	CSVGEVGMGNEQFF
TRBV7-9	TRBJ2-7	TRBD2	few	TGTGCCAGCAGCAACATCCGGGAGGCCTGCGAGCAGTACTTC	CASSNIREACEQYF
TRBV12-3/TRBV12-4	TRBJ1-4	-	-	TGCGCCAGCTCCCGGCAGGACAGCGAAAAACTGTTTTTT	CASSRQDSEKLFF
TRBV7-9	TRBJ1-1	-	few	TGTGCCAGCAGCTTAGGGATTACAGGAAACACTGAAGCTTTCTTT	CASSLGITGNTEAFF
TRBV6-6	TRBJ1-4	-	few	TGTGCCAGCAGTTTCCTCCCCGGAGGGGCTAATGAAAAACTGTTTTTT	CASSFLPGGANEKLFF
TRBV29-1	TRBJ2-5	TRBD2	many	TGCAGCGTTGAAGCTCTCAACGGGGGGGAGACCCAGTACTTC	CSVEALNGGETQYF
TRBV12-3/TRBV12-4	TRBJ2-3	-	-	TGTACCAGCACCCCACGGCTGGCAGGTCGAGATACGCAGTATTTT	CTSTPRLAGRDTQYF
TRBV15	TRBJ1-5	TRBD1	-	TGTGCCACCAGCAGAGATCGGGACAGGGACGGTCGGTACGGCAATCAGCCCCAGCATTTT	CATSRDRDRDGRYGNQPQHF
TRBV5-1	TRBJ2-6	-	-	TGCGCCAGCAGCTTGGTGGCGGGCAGCTCTGGGGCCAGCGTCCTGACTTTC	CASSLVAGSSGASVLTF
TRBV5-1	TRBJ1-5	TRBD1	few	TGCGCCAGCAGCTCCACGGACAGGGAAGAAAATAGCAATCAGCCCCAGCATTTT	CASSSTDREENSNQPQHF
TRBV12-3/TRBV12-4	TRBJ1-6	-	-	TGTGCCAGCAGTTTATCCAGGGGTAGGACGAATAATTCACCCCTCCACTTT	CASSLSRGRTNNSPLHF
TRBV12-3/TRBV12-4	TRBJ1-4	TRBD1	few	TGTGCCAGCAGCCGGGACAGAGCTAATGAAAAACTGTTTTTT	CASSRDRANEKLFF
TRBV2	TRBJ1-2	-	few	TGTGCCAGCATCCCACAGACACAGAACTATGGCTACACCTTC	CASIPQTQNYGYTF
TRBV5-1	TRBJ1-6	-	few	TGCGCCAGCAGCTTGGTGTCACTGTCGAATTCACCCCTCCACTTT	CASSLVSLSNSPLHF
TRBV7-9	TRBJ2-1	TRBD2	few	TGTGCCGGCAGCCCCGCGGGAGAGGGATACAATGAGCAGTTCTTC	CAGSPAGEGYNEQFF
TRBV5-4	TRBJ2-6	TRBD2	-	TGTGCCAGCAGCTCCGGGGGGGGACTACTATCTGGGGCCAACGTCCTGACTTTC	CASSSGGGLLSGANVLTF
TRBV24-1	TRBJ1-5	-	few	TGTGCCACCAGTGTTGGAAATGGCAATCAGCCCCAGCATTTT	CATSVGNGNQPQHF
TRBV20-1	TRBJ2-1	-	few	TGCAGTGCTAGTTTTGCGGGACAAAATGAGCAGTTCTTC	CSASFAGQNEQFF
TRBV10-3	TRBJ2-7	TRBD1	-	TGTGCCATCAGTTCCGGGACAGGGGGAACCTACGAGCAGTACTTC	CAISSGTGGTYEQYF
TRBV5-1	TRBJ2-7	TRBD1	few	TGCGCCAGCAGCCCCGAGGGGACAGAGATCTACGAGCAGTACTTC	CASSPEGTEIYEQYF
TRBV12-3/TRBV12-4	TRBJ2-1	TRBD2	once	TGTGCCGGCAGCCCACAAGCGGGAGGCTACAATGAGCAGTTCTTC	CAGSPQAGGYNEQFF